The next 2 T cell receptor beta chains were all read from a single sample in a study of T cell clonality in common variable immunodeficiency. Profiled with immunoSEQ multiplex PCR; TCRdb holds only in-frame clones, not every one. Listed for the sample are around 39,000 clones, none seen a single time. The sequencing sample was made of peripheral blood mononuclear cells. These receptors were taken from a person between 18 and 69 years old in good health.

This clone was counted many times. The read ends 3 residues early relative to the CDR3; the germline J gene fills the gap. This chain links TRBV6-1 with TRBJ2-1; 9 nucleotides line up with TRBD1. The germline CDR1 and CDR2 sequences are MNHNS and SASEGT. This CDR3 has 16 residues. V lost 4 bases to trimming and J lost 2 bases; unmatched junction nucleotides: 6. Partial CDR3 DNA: TGTGCCAGCAGTGGGGAGGGGGACAGGGCCTACAATGAG. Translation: CASSGEGDRAYNE. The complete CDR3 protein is CASSGEGDRAYNEQFF.

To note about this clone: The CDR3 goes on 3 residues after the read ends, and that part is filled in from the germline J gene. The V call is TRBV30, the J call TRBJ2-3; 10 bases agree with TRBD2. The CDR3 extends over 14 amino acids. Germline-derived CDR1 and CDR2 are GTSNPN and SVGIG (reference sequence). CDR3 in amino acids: CAWSSGGAVKTQYF. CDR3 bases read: TGTGCCTGGTCGAGCGGGGGGGCCGTGAAGACG.